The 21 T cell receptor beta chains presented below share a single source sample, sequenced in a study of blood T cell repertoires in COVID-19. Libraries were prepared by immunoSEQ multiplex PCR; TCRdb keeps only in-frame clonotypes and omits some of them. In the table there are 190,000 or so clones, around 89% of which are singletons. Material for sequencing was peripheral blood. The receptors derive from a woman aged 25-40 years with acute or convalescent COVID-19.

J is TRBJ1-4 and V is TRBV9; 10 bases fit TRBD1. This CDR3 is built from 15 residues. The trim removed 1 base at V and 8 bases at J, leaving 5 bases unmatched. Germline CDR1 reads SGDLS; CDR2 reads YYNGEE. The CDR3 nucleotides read TGTGCCAGCAGCGTAATGGGGACAGGGGCCGAAAAACTGTTTTTT. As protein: CASSVMGTGAEKLFF.

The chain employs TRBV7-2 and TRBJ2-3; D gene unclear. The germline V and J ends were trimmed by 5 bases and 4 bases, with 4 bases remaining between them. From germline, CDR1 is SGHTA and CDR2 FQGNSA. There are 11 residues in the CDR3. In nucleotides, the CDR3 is TGTGCCAGCAGCACAGCAGATACGCAGTATTTT. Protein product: CASSTADTQYF. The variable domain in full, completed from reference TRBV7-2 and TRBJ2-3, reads GAGVSQSPSNKVTEKGKDVELRCDPISGHTALYWYRQSLGQGLEFLIYFQGNSAPDKSGLPSDRFSAERTGGSVSTLTIQRTQQEDSAVYLCASSTADTQYFGPGTRLTVL.

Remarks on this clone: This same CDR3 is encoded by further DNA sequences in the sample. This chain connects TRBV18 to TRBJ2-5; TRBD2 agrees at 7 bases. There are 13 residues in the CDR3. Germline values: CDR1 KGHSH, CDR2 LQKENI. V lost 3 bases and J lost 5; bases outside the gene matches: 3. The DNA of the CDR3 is TGTGCCAGCTCACCGGGAGGGGAGGAGACCCAGTACTTC. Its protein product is CASSPGGEETQYF.

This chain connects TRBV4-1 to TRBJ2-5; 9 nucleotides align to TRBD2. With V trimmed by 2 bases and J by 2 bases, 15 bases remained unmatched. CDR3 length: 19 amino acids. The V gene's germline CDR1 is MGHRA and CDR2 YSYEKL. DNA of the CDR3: TGCGCCAGCAGCCAAAGAAGGGGACTAGCAATTTCCCTTCAAGAGACCCAGTACTTC. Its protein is CASSQRRGLAISLQETQYF.

For the CDR3, the DNA is TGTGCCAGCAGCGTACCGGGCACCGGGGAGCTGTTTTTT. Protein sequence: CASSVPGTGELFF. The chain recombines TRBV9 with TRBJ2-2, with unresolved D. Trimming removed 1 base at V and 4 bases at J, with 5 bases between. CDR3 length: 13 residues. The germline V gene encodes CDR1 SGDLS and CDR2 YYNGEE.

Here the CDR3 DNA reads TGTGCCAGCAGCTTAAGAGAAGGGGATCAGCCCCAGCATTTT. Protein: CASSLREGDQPQHF. The V and J genes are TRBV11-3 and TRBJ1-5; maybe TRBD1 (5 bases). Germline CDR1 and CDR2: SGHNT and YENEEA. Trimming removed 2 bases at V and 5 bases at J, with 10 bases between. The CDR3 consists of 14 residues.

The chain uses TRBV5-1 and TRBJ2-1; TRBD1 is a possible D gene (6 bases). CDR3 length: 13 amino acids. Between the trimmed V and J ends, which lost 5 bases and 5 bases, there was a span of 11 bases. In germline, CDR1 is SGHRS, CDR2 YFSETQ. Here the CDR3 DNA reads TGCGCCAGCAGGGACAGTCGGAACAATGAGCAGTTCTTC. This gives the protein CASRDSRNNEQFF.

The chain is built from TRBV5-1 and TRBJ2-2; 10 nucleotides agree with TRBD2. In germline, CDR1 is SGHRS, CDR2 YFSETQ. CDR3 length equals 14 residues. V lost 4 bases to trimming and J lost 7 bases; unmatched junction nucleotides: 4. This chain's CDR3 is CASSGTSAGGELFF. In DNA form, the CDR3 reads TGCGCCAGCAGCGGGACTAGCGCTGGCGGGGAGCTGTTTTTT.

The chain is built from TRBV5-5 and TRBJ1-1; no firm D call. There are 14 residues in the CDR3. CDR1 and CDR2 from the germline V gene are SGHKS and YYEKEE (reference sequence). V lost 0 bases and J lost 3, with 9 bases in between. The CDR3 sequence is CASSLGSAYTEAFF. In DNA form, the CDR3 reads TGTGCCAGCAGCTTGGGTAGCGCTTACACTGAAGCTTTCTTT.

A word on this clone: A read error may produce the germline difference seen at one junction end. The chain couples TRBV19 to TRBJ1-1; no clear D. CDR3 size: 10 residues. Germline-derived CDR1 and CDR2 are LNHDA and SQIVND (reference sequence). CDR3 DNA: TGTGCCAGTCAGTGCAGGAGGACGGGCTTT. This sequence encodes CASQCRRTGF.

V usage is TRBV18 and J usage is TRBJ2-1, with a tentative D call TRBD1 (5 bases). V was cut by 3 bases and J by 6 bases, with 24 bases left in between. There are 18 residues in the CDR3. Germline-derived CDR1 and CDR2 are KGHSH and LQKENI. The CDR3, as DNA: TGTGCCAGCTCACCCAAAAATCGCCAGGGTGTGGCATTCAATGAGCAGTTCTTC. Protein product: CASSPKNRQGVAFNEQFF.

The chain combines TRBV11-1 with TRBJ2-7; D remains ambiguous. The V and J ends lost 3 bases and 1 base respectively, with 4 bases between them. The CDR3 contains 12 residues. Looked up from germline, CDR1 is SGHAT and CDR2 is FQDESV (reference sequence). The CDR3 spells CASSFRSYEQYF. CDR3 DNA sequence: TGTGCCAGCAGCTTCAGATCCTACGAGCAGTACTTC.

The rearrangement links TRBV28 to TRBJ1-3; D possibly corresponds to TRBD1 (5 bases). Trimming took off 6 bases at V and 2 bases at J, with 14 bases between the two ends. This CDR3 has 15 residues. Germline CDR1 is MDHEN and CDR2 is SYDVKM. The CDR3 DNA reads TGTGCCAGCAGCACCGTGGGGGGACCTGGAAACACCATATATTTT. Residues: CASSTVGGPGNTIYF. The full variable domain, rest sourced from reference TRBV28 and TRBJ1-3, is DVKVTQSSRYLVKRTGEKVFLECVQDMDHENMFWYRQDPGLGLRLIYFSYDVKMKEKGDIPEGYSVSREKKERFSLILESASTNQTSMYLCASSTVGGPGNTIYFGEGSWLTVV.

The CDR3 region is CASSSRGQFSSGNTIYF. CDR3 in DNA: TGCGCCAGCAGCTCAAGGGGACAGTTCAGCTCTGGAAACACCATATATTTT. This chain connects TRBV5-1 to TRBJ1-3; 7 bases match TRBD1. Germline lookup yields CDR1 SGHRS and CDR2 YFSETQ. The J segment lost 0 bases and the V segment lost 3 bases, leaving 9 bases of the junction unmatched. CDR3 length: 17 amino acids.

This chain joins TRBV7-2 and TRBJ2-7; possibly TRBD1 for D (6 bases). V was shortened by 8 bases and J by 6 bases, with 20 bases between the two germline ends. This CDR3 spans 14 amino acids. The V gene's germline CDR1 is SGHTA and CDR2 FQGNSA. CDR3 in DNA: TGTGCCAGCCAACTTTACAGGGTAGGCGGCGAGCAGTACTTC. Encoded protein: CASQLYRVGGEQYF.

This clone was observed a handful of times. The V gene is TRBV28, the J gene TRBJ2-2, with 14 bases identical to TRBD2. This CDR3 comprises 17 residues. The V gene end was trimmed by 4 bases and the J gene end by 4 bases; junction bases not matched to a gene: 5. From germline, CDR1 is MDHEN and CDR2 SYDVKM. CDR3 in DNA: TGTGCCAGCAGTTCGACTAGCGGGAGGGCGGGCACCGGGGAGCTGTTTTTT. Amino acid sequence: CASSSTSGRAGTGELFF. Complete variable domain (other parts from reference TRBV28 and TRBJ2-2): DVKVTQSSRYLVKRTGEKVFLECVQDMDHENMFWYRQDPGLGLRLIYFSYDVKMKEKGDIPEGYSVSREKKERFSLILESASTNQTSMYLCASSSTSGRAGTGELFFGEGSRLTVL.

The CDR3 DNA reads as TGTGCCAGCAGTCCCGGACTAGCGGGAGGCAATGAGCAGTTCTTC. Translation: CASSPGLAGGNEQFF. The chain carries TRBV27 and TRBJ2-1, with 14 bases matching TRBD2. The CDR3 contains 15 residues. Germline CDR1 reads MNHEY; CDR2 reads SMNVEV (reference sequence). V shed 5 bases, J shed 6 bases, and the junction held 3 bases outside the gene matches.

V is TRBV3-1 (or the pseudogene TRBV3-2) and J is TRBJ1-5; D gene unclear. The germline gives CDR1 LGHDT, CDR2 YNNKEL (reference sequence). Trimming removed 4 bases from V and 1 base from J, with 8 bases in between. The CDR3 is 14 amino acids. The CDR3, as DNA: TGTGCCAGCAGCCTGGTTGCGAGCAATCAGCCCCAGCATTTT. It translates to CASSLVASNQPQHF.

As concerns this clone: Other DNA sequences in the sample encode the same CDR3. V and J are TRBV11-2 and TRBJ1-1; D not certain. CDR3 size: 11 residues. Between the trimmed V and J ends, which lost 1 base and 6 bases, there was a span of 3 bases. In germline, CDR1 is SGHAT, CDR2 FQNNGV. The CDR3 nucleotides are TGTGCCAGCAGCTTAGTCGCTGAAGCTTTCTTT. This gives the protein CASSLVAEAFF.

The CDR3 is CATSRGKTGTEAFF. CDR3 in DNA: TGTGCCACCAGCAGAGGAAAGACAGGCACCGAAGCTTTCTTT. The chain carries TRBV15 and TRBJ1-1; D is perhaps TRBD1 (6 bases). The CDR3 is made up of 14 amino acids. Germline-derived CDR1 and CDR2 are LNHNV and YYDKDF (reference sequence). With 1 base removed from V and 8 bases from J, the gap between germline ends came to 14 bases.

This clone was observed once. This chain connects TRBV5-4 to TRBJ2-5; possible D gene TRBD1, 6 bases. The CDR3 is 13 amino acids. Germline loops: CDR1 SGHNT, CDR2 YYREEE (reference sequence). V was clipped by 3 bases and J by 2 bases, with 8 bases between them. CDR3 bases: TGTGCCAGCAGCTCAGGGGTGCAAGAGACCCAGTACTTC. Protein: CASSSGVQETQYF.